This record looks at one TCR beta chain sequence and its context. The antigen it recognizes is unknown. No base-level quality is on record; no much larger clone is a single base apart. This record belongs to a study of lymphopenia after photon versus proton radiotherapy (dated by TCRdb to between 2017 and 2020). The study in broad terms: In patients with gastrointestinal tumors who developed high-grade lymphopenia, the study compared the immunological effects of photon radiation therapy with those of proton radiation therapy. The study aimed to characterize how the two radiation modalities differ in their impact on the immune system. The cohort included approximately 22 patients with gastrointestinal tumors who developed lymphopenia after receiving either photon or proton therapy. Findings and caveats that apply to the study as a whole: The survival association was examined only in patients who died, and the authors described better survival with proton therapy as a possibility, not as a demonstrated result. During treatment, patients who received proton therapy stayed relatively stable, whereas patients who received photon therapy lost naive T cells and TCR diversity and gained effector/memory populations. Across the cohort, a larger post-nadir drop in TCR diversity was inversely correlated with overall survival time among patients who died. Once the lymphocyte count had reached its nadir, the repertoires of photon-treated patients showed oligoclonal expansion, particularly of CD8+ Temra cells, and this expansion drove the decline in diversity.

Library preparation used the immunoSEQ multiplex PCR assay. Deep sequencing of rearranged TCR beta loci, alongside multiparametric flow cytometry, was used to profile T cell repertoires. The table was pulled from immuneACCESS by TCRdb, which kept in-frame rearrangements only. Such tables lose some clones; where checked, under half of the loss comes from unresolved V genes, and the rest has no known cause. The sample table contains 150,000 to 200,000 clones; only one count was recorded for less than 90% of them. The biggest ten clones account for about 4.7% of the sample. Inclusive of the bounding cysteine and phenylalanine, the CDR3 is 15 residues long. The sequence is cut down to CDR3 DNA, 45 bases in frame from base 1.

The rearranged segments are TRBV1 and TRBJ2-7; the tabulated D call, TRBD2, remains unverified against the DNA. TRBV1 is described as a pseudogene. The source of this sequence is a man between 45 and 60 years old with gastric cancer. The sample consisted of peripheral blood, taken from a patient treated with photon-based radiotherapy. The CDR3 in this case is CTSSPQRDYTYEQYF. The DNA sequence is as follows: TGCACCAGCAGCCCCCAGCGGGACTACACCTACGAGCAGTACTTC.